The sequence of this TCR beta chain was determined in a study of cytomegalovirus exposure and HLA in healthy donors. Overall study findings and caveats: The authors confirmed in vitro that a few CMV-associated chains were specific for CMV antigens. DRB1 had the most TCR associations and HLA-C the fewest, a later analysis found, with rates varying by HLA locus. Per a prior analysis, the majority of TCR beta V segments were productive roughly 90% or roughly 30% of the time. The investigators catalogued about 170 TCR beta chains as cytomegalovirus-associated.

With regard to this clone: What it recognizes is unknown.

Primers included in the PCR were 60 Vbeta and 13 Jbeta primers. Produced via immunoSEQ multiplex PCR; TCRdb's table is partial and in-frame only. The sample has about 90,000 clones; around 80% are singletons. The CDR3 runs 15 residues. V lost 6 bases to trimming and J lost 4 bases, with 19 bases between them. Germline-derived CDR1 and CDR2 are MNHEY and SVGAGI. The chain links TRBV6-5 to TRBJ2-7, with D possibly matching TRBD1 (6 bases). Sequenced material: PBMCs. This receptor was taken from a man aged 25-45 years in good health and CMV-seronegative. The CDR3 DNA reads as TGTGCCAGCAGACCCCCGGGGACACGGGAATACGAGCAGTACTTC. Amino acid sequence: CASRPPGTREYEQYF.